These 21 T cell receptor beta chains originate from one sample sequenced in a study of OX40 agonist ivuxolimab in advanced cancers. Sequencing used immunoSEQ multiplex PCR; TCRdb keeps in-frame clones, though not all of them. This table holds 70,000 to 85,000 clones, 65% to 90% found once. This specimen consisted of CD4+ or CD8+ T cells sorted from blood, obtained in a trial of the OX40 agonist ivuxolimab. These receptor sequences come from an adult with an advanced solid tumor such as melanoma, head and neck, liver or kidney cancer.

This clone ranks as medium-sized. The gene calls are TRBV6-1 and TRBJ1-1; no definite D call. The CDR3 spans 11 residues. Germline V gene data show CDR1 as MNHNS and CDR2 as SASEGT. Trimming removed 7 bases at V and 2 bases at J, with 5 bases between. The CDR3 region is CASTLNTEAFF. The CDR3, as DNA: TGTGCCAGCACCCTTAACACTGAAGCTTTCTTT.

The chain combines TRBV5-1 with TRBJ2-5, with D possibly TRBD2 on 6 matching bases. The CDR3 covers 14 residues. CDR1 SGHRS and CDR2 YFSETQ come from the germline V gene. With 0 bases removed from V and 4 bases from J, the gap between germline ends came to 10 bases. DNA of the CDR3: TGCGCCAGCAGCTTGGTGACTAGTTCAGAGACCCAGTACTTC. Translated, it gives CASSLVTSSETQYF.

This chain joins TRBV5-5 and TRBJ1-2; D is ambiguous. From germline, CDR1 is SGHKS and CDR2 YYEKEE (reference sequence). Trimming removed 2 bases from V and 4 bases from J, with 12 bases in between. This CDR3 contains 14 residues. In nucleotides, the CDR3 is TGTGCCAGCAGCTTCCGCGGGCCGGGCTATGGCTACACCTTC. The encoded protein is CASSFRGPGYGYTF.

Comments on this clone: The sample has other DNA sequences that encode this CDR3 too. The chain joins TRBV11-2 to TRBJ1-2; 9 nucleotides align to TRBD1. CDR1 is SGHAT, CDR2 FQNNGV, per germline. Unmatched junction bases numbered 13, after V lost 7 bases and J lost 4 bases. The CDR3 contains 16 residues. Here the CDR3 DNA reads TGTGCCAGCAAACTGTTACAGGGGGCTACCGGCTATGGCTACACCTTC. As protein: CASKLLQGATGYGYTF.

The chain is built from TRBV7-9 and TRBJ1-4; possible D gene TRBD1, 6 bases. Per the germline V gene, CDR1 is SEHNR and CDR2 is FQNEAQ (reference sequence). The CDR3 loop spans 13 amino acids. V was trimmed by 5 bases and J by 11 bases, leaving 15 bases between them. In nucleotides, the CDR3 is TGTGCCAGCAGCATAGGACTCCAGGGGAAACTGTTTTTT. It translates to CASSIGLQGKLFF. The variable domain in full, completed from reference TRBV7-9 and TRBJ1-4, reads DTGVSQNPRHKITKRGQNVTFRCDPISEHNRLYWYRQTLGQGPEFLTYFQNEAQLEKSRLLSDRFSAERPKGSFSTLEIQRTEQGDSAMYLCASSIGLQGKLFFGSGTQLSVL.

The chain is built from TRBV5-1 and TRBJ1-2, with D uncertain. This CDR3 is 12 amino acids long. Germline-derived CDR1 and CDR2 are SGHRS and YFSETQ. The germline V and J ends were trimmed by 0 bases and 4 bases, with 4 bases remaining between them. In nucleotides, the CDR3 is TGCGCCAGCAGCTTGGGGACCTATGGCTACACCTTC. This translates into CASSLGTYGYTF. The complete variable domain, with remaining parts taken from reference TRBV5-1 and TRBJ1-2, reads KAGVTQTPRYLIKTRGQQVTLSCSPISGHRSVSWYQQTPGQGLQFLFEYFSETQRNKGNFPGRFSGRQFSNSRSEMNVSTLELGDSALYLCASSLGTYGYTFGSGTRLTVV.

The chain joins TRBV7-9 to TRBJ2-5, with D maybe TRBD2 (6 bases). In germline, CDR1 is SEHNR, CDR2 FQNEAQ (reference sequence). The germline V and J ends were trimmed by 5 bases and 5 bases, with 15 bases remaining between them. This CDR3 region has 14 residues. CDR3 bases: TGTGCCAGCAGCCTAAGGCGGGGCGGGGAGACCCAGTACTTC. It translates to CASSLRRGGETQYF.

The chain uses TRBV2 and TRBJ2-2; no clear D gene. The ends were cut back, 5 bases at V and 3 bases at J, with 4 bases in the middle. The CDR3 contains 12 residues. The germline CDR1 and CDR2 sequences are SNHLY and FYNNEI. CDR3 in DNA: TGTGCCAGCAGTCTTCACACCGGGGAGCTGTTTTTT. Protein: CASSLHTGELFF. Full variable domain (missing parts from reference TRBV2 and TRBJ2-2): EPEVTQTPSHQVTQMGQEVILRCVPISNHLYFYWYRQILGQKVEFLVSFYNNEISEKSEIFDDQFSVERPDGSNFTLKIRSTKLEDSAMYFCASSLHTGELFFGEGSRLTVL.

The CDR3 here is CASSSSQGPDTQYF. CDR3 bases: TGTGCCAGCAGCTCATCCCAGGGTCCAGATACGCAGTATTTT. The genes are TRBV7-2 and TRBJ2-3; D is perhaps TRBD1 (5 bases). Germline loops: CDR1 SGHTA, CDR2 FQGNSA. V dropped 4 bases and J dropped 4 bases, with 12 bases sitting between them. The CDR3 spans 14 residues.

This clone was observed once. The chain joins TRBV5-4 to TRBJ1-1; tentatively, D is TRBD1 (6 bases). Trimming took 5 bases from V and 5 from J, leaving 13 bases between them. CDR1 and CDR2 from the germline V gene are SGHNT and YYREEE (reference sequence). The CDR3 has 13 amino acids. The CDR3 is CASRPRGSTEAFF. The DNA of the CDR3 is TGTGCCAGCAGGCCCAGGGGAAGTACTGAAGCTTTCTTT. Full variable domain (outside the CDR3, taken from reference TRBV5-4 and TRBJ1-1): ETGVTQSPTHLIKTRGQQVTLRCSSQSGHNTVSWYQQALGQGPQFIFQYYREEENGRGNFPPRFSGLQFPNYSSELNVNALELDDSALYLCASRPRGSTEAFFGQGTRLTVV.

The genes are TRBV5-6 and TRBJ2-5, with D maybe TRBD1 (6 bases). V lost 1 base, J lost 5 bases, and 9 bases lay in between. The CDR3 has 13 amino acids. Germline V lookup: CDR1 SGHDT, CDR2 YYEEEE. The CDR3 region has the DNA TGTGCCAGCAGCTTGAACCAGGGGGAGACCCAGTACTTC. This encodes CASSLNQGETQYF.

This chain joins TRBV5-5 and TRBJ1-6; the D gene is possibly TRBD1 (6 bases). The CDR3 extends over 15 amino acids. With 3 bases removed from V and 10 bases from J, the gap between germline ends came to 17 bases. Germline V gene sequence: CDR1 SGHKS, CDR2 YYEKEE (reference sequence). The CDR3 coding sequence is TGTGCCAGCAGCTCCTTACAGGGTAAAGGGTCACCCCTCCACTTT. It translates to CASSSLQGKGSPLHF.

This clone has more than one count but fewer than ten. The chain joins TRBV18 to TRBJ2-7, with 8 bases identical to TRBD1. Germline loops: CDR1 KGHSH, CDR2 LQKENI. Trimming took 1 base from V and 2 from J; bases not matched to a gene: 10. This CDR3 comprises 17 residues. The CDR3 DNA sequence: TGTGCCAGCTCACCACTCGGTCCCGGGACAGGAGCCTACGAGCAGTACTTC. This encodes CASSPLGPGTGAYEQYF.

The gene calls are TRBV4-2 and TRBJ1-4; D is undetermined. There are 15 residues in the CDR3. The germline V and J ends were trimmed by 2 bases and 7 bases, with 14 bases remaining between them. Germline values: CDR1 LGHNA, CDR2 YNFKEQ. The CDR3 is CASSQNLGKAEKLFF. CDR3 in DNA: TGTGCCAGCAGCCAAAACCTGGGGAAAGCTGAAAAACTGTTTTTT.

V usage is TRBV5-4 and J usage is TRBJ1-1; no definite D call. This CDR3 is 15 amino acids long. Germline CDR1 and CDR2: SGHNT and YYREEE (reference sequence). V lost 0 bases, J lost 2 bases, and 11 bases lay in between. CDR3 residues: CASSLVGRFNTEAFF. CDR3 DNA sequence: TGTGCCAGCAGCTTGGTGGGGAGGTTCAACACTGAAGCTTTCTTT.

This chain joins TRBV6-1 and TRBJ1-2; D remains unclear. The CDR3 spans 11 residues. The V and J ends lost 7 bases and 0 bases respectively, with 3 bases between them. Germline loops: CDR1 MNHNS, CDR2 SASEGT. CDR3 residues: CASMANYGYTF. DNA of the CDR3: TGTGCCAGCATGGCTAACTATGGCTACACCTTC.

This chain uses TRBV13 with TRBJ2-7, with 8 bases identical to TRBD1. CDR1 is PRHDT, CDR2 FYEKMQ, per germline (reference sequence). This CDR3 region has 14 residues. The ends lost 2 bases at V and 3 bases at J; junction bases unmatched: 3. This CDR3 is CASSLPGGYYEQYF. The CDR3 DNA follows: TGTGCCAGCAGCTTACCAGGGGGCTACTACGAGCAGTACTTC.

V usage is TRBV19 and J usage is TRBJ2-7; 10 bases are shared with TRBD1. The V gene's germline CDR1 is LNHDA and CDR2 SQIVND (reference sequence). With 5 bases clipped from V and 6 bases from J, the junction kept 10 bases outside the gene matches. The CDR3 totals 15 residues. CDR3 protein: CASSGAGTGVAEQYF. The CDR3 DNA sequence: TGTGCCAGTAGTGGGGCTGGGACAGGGGTGGCCGAGCAGTACTTC.

The DNA of the CDR3 is TGTGCCAGCAGACTAGGAAACACCATATATTTT. The encoded protein is CASRLGNTIYF. The chain links TRBV7-2 to TRBJ1-3; D call uncertain. CDR3 length: 11 residues. CDR1 is SGHTA and CDR2 is FQGNSA in the germline V gene. V was clipped by 6 bases and J by 4 bases, with 4 bases between them.

The V gene is TRBV5-4, the J gene TRBJ1-2; 7 nucleotides match TRBD1. This CDR3 comprises 13 residues. Germline values: CDR1 SGHNT, CDR2 YYREEE (reference sequence). V lost 5 bases, J lost 2 bases, and 3 bases stayed unmatched. The CDR3 spells CASSADRNYGYTF. As DNA, the CDR3 is TGTGCCAGCAGTGCGGACAGGAACTATGGCTACACCTTC.

The J gene is TRBJ1-2, the V gene TRBV5-6, with a tentative D call TRBD1 (5 bases). With 0 bases removed from V and 6 bases from J, the gap between germline ends came to 12 bases. The CDR3 sequence is 14 residues long. The germline V gene encodes CDR1 SGHDT and CDR2 YYEEEE. In nucleotides, the CDR3 is TGTGCCAGCAGCTTGGTATCAGGGTACGATGGCTACACCTTC. Translation: CASSLVSGYDGYTF.